The TCR beta chain described here comes from a study of shared clonotypes between healthy human individuals (dated by TCRdb to the early 2020s). About the study as a whole: The cohort comprised a couple of women and a few men aged 18 to 49 years. For each donor, CD4 naive and CD4 memory were each given three plates, CD8 naive was given two plates, and CD8 memory was given one plate. Blood TCR repertoires of five healthy adults were deeply sequenced to estimate repertoire size and the extent of clonotype sharing between individuals. Libraries were prepared and TCR repertoires were sequenced by different laboratories using diverse techniques, in order to increase sequencing depth and limit assay-specific biases. Between about 0.94 and 8.9 billion PBMCs per donor were obtained by leukapheresis. What the research found in general, with its limitations: Even with the large sequencing depth, rarefaction of the sorted-subset datasets indicated that sequencing was incomplete. Higher generation probabilities were observed for clonotypes shared by all four sorted-subset donors than for non-shared clonotypes. Pairwise subsampling led to the expectation that sequencing depth would affect the degree of clonotype sharing among donors. Across a handful of donors, approximately 4.9% of naive CD4, roughly 3.8% of naive CD8, approximately 2.5% of memory CD4, and roughly 0.41% of memory CD8 clonotypes were shared. Sampling was restricted to blood, and TCR repertoires in tissues likely differ from the TCR repertoires found in blood. The genetic and exposure-history diversity represented was limited by the small number of donors. Larger estimated clonotype richness was generally found for naive subsets than for memory subsets.

TCR CDR3 regions were amplified from genomic DNA by multiplex PCR using the deep immunoSEQ assay. Genomic DNA extracted from each cell subset was distributed evenly over all wells of several immunoSEQ 96-well plates, and each plate served as one replicate. For sorted subsets, about 210 ng of genomic DNA, equivalent to roughly 33,000 T cell genomes, went into each replicate PCR. Purified libraries were quantified with a Qubit 3.0 fluorometer, sized on a Bioanalyzer 2100, and re-quantified with the KAPA Library Quantification kit. Every immunoSEQ 96-well plate was sequenced on a separate single-read 150-cycle Illumina NextSeq 550 flow cell. For the original study's pipeline: Because the immunoSEQ output held only junctional sequences and lacked quality scores, the filtering could not match the filtering applied to full-length reads. Sequences were annotated with PyIR, a Python wrapper for IgBLAST v1.9, and V/J genes and CDR3 were assigned using IMGT germline references. Reads were filtered out if the reads had weak V/J assignments (E-value above 1e-6), no CDR3, stop codons, out-of-frame junctions, or ambiguous translated residues. V3J clonotypes were defined as sequences sharing the same inferred V gene, J gene, and CDR3 amino acid sequence. Percentage overlap between repertoires was calculated by dividing the number of shared unique clonotypes by the size of the smaller repertoire. RTK rarefaction, the Chao1 estimator, and Recon v2.1 estimates of unobserved clonotypes were used to assess repertoire richness. For all TCRbeta clonotypes obtained by the gDNA method from a handful of donors, generation probabilities were computed with OLGA. Not all clones reach the TCRdb copy of this immuneACCESS table, which keeps in-frame sequences only. Checked studies attribute under half of the gap to unresolved V genes and leave the rest unexplained. For V, J and clone size, that table is used; D and trimming come from the DNA. The sample contains roughly 1,000,000 clones, around 82% of them found a single time. The ten largest clones capture around 0.6% of the sample.

This clone showed up just once. The antigen this receptor binds is unknown. Nothing much larger sits one base from this clone, and base qualities are not available. The sample has other DNA sequences that encode this CDR3 too. Inclusive of the bounding cysteine and phenylalanine, the CDR3 is 13 residues long. Only the CDR3 portion is preserved as DNA: 39 bases, with reading frame beginning at the first base. CDR1 is given as SGHTA and CDR2 as FQGNSA, both from the germline V gene. V gives up 2 bases and J gives up 5 bases, and the segment between their germline ends measures 9 bases. Donors were healthy HIV-negative adults with no recently reported acute infections or vaccinations. Every donor was a Caucasian adult living in Nashville, Tennessee, USA. Magnetic negative selection was used to enrich CD4+ T cells, after which naive cells were positively selected on CD45RA and the negative fraction became the memory subset. After blood collection by leukapheresis, PBMCs were isolated using Ficoll-Histopaque density gradient centrifugation and then cryopreserved in the vapor phase of liquid nitrogen. Analytical flow cytometry was used to check the purity and quantity of every magnetically sorted T cell population. Genomic DNA was isolated from each sorted fraction and quantified by UV absorbance on a Nanodrop 2000c.

The origin of this receptor is a young man in good health. Some clones in this sample may be carry-over from other donors' samples. Recombination connected TRBV7-2 to TRBJ2-5; no D gene is confidently identified. Sequenced material: memory CD4+ T cells from PBMCs. The sample's cell subset or site label, decoded: CD45RA-negative fraction. The DNA sequence reads TGTGCCAGCAGCTTAAGTAGGGCCGAGACCCAGTACTTC. Protein translation: CASSLSRAETQYF.